Following are 4 T cell receptor beta chains from one sample sequenced in a study of PD-L1 blockade in urothelial cancer. Sequenced by immunoSEQ multiplex PCR; TCRdb stores in-frame clones only, minus some. The top ten hold about 2.2% of the sample, which has roughly 100,000 clones, over 75% seen once. This sample comprised PBMCs, obtained around atezolizumab (anti-PD-L1) treatment. The source of these receptors is a middle-aged man with urothelial cancer.

The sample holds one count of this clone. The V call is TRBV30, the J call TRBJ2-1; tentatively, D is TRBD2 (6 bases). Germline V CDR1 and CDR2: GTSNPN, SVGIG (reference sequence). The length of the CDR3 is 14 residues. V was clipped by 4 bases and J by 6 bases, with 16 bases between them. The CDR3 protein is CAWTGHGGVNEQFF. CDR3 nucleotide sequence: TGTGCCTGGACTGGACACGGAGGGGTCAATGAGCAGTTCTTC.

This rearrangement joins TRBV28 to TRBJ1-6, with TRBD1 as a possible D gene (5 bases). Germline V gives CDR1 MDHEN, CDR2 SYDVKM. The CDR3 runs 14 residues. Trimming cost V 4 bases and J 10 bases, with 14 bases left between them. Here the CDR3 reads CASSSVREESPLHF. The CDR3 nucleotides read TGTGCCAGCAGTTCTGTCAGGGAGGAGTCACCCCTCCACTTT.

The chain has TRBV2 and TRBJ1-1; no firm D call. The CDR3 totals 13 residues. Between the trimmed V and J ends, which lost 11 bases and 0 bases, there was a span of 13 bases. Per germline, CDR1 SNHLY and CDR2 FYNNEI. This CDR3 reads CAGKRFMNTEAFF. In nucleotides, the CDR3 is TGTGCCGGAAAGAGGTTCATGAACACTGAAGCTTTCTTT. The full variable domain, in which reference TRBV2 and TRBJ1-1 provide the parts outside the CDR3, is EPEVTQTPSHQVTQMGQEVILRCVPISNHLYFYWYRQILGQKVEFLVSFYNNEISEKSEIFDDQFSVERPDGSNFTLKIRSTKLEDSAMYFCAGKRFMNTEAFFGQGTRLTVV.

The V and J genes are TRBV5-1 and TRBJ2-2; 8 nucleotides align to TRBD1. This CDR3 is 15 amino acids long. The germline gives CDR1 SGHRS, CDR2 YFSETQ. After removal of 5 bases from V and 6 bases from J, the junction contained 9 bases not matched to a gene. CDR3 DNA: TGCGCCAGCAGTCCCGACAGGGGCGGATCCGGGGAGCTGTTTTTT. Residues: CASSPDRGGSGELFF.